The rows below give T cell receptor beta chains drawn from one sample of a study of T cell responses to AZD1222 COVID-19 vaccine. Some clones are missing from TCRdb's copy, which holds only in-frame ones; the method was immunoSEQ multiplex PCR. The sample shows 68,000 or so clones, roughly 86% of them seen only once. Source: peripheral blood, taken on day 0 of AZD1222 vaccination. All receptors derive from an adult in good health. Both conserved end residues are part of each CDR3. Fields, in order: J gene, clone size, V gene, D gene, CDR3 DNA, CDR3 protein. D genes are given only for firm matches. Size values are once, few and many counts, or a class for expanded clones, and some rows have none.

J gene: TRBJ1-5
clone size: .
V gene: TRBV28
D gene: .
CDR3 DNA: TGTGCCAGCAACGCTAATCAGCCCCAGCATTTT
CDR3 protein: CASNANQPQHF

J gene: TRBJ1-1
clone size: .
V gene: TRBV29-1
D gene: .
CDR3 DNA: TGCAGCGTTGATACGGGGTTCACTGAAGCTTTCTTT
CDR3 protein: CSVDTGFTEAFF

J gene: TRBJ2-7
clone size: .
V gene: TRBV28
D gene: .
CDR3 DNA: TGTGCCAGCAGCCCGGGACCTACAACCTACGAGCAGTACTTC
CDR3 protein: CASSPGPTTYEQYF

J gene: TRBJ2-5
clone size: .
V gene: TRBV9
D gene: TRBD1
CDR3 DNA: TGTGCCAGCAGCGTAGACAGGGGTATCCAAGAGACCCAGTACTTC
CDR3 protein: CASSVDRGIQETQYF

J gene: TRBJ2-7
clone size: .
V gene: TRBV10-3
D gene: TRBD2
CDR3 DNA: TGTGCCATCGGGACTAGCGGCTACGAGCAGTACTTC
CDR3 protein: CAIGTSGYEQYF

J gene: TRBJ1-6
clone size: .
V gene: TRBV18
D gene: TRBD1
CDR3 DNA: TGTGCCAGCTCAATAGGACAGGGGGCTTCACCCCTCCACTTT
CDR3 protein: CASSIGQGASPLHF

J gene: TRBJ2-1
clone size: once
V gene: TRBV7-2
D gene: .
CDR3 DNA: TGTGCCAGCAGCTTAGCACGGAATTCCTACAATGAGCAGTTCTTC
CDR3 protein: CASSLARNSYNEQFF

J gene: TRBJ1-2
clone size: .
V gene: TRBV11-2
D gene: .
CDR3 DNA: TGTGCCAGCAGCTTAGGATTTAGGACCAATACGTATGGCTACACCTTC
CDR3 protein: CASSLGFRTNTYGYTF

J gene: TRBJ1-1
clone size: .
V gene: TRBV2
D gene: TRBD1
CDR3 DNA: TGTGCCAGCAGCGGGGACAGGCGAGTTTACATGAACACTGAAGCTTTCTTT
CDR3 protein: CASSGDRRVYMNTEAFF

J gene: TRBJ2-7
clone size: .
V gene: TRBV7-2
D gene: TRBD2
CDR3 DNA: TGTGCCAGCAGCTCATCTAGCGGTCTTTACGAGCAGTACTTC
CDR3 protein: CASSSSSGLYEQYF

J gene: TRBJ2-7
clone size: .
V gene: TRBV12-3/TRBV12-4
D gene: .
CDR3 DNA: TGTGCCAGCAGTGGGACGACCTACGAGCAGTACTTC
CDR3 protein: CASSGTTYEQYF

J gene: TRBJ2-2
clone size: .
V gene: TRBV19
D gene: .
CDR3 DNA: TGTGCCAGTACCAGCATAGGGTCGGACACCGGGGAGCTGTTTTTT
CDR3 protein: CASTSIGSDTGELFF

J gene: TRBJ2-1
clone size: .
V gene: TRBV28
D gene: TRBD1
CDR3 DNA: TGTGCCAGCTGGGGACAGGGCGTATTTGAGCAGTTCTTC
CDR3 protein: CASWGQGVFEQFF

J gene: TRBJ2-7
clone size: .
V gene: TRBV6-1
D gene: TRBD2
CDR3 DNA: TGTGCCAGCAGTGAAGAGGTTAGCGGGAGTTACGAGCAGTACTTC
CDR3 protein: CASSEEVSGSYEQYF

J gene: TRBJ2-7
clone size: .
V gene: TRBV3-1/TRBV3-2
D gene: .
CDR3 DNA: TGTGCCAGCAGCCAAGGACGTCTAGTGCGTACCCCCTACGAGCAGTACTTC
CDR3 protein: CASSQGRLVRTPYEQYF

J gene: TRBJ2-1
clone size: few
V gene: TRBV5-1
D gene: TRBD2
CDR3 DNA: TGCGCCAGCAGCTTGGGGGGACTAGGCTCCTACAATGAGCAGTTCTTC
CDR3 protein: CASSLGGLGSYNEQFF

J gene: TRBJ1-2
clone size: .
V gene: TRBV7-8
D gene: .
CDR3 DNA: TGTGCCAGCAGCTTAAGCTCGCGAGCTAACTATGGCTACACCTTC
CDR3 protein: CASSLSSRANYGYTF

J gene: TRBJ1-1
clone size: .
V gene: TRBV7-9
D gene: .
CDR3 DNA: TGTGCCAGCAGCTTAGAAGGTCTCGGGTGGTTGACTGAAGCTTTCTTT
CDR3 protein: CASSLEGLGWLTEAFF

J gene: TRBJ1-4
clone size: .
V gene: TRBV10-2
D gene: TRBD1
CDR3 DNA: TGCGCCAGCACCAAGAATTTAGGACAGGGGACGGAAAAACTGTTTTTT
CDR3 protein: CASTKNLGQGTEKLFF

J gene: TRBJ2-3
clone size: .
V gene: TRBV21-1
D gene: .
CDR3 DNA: TGTGCCAGCAGCAAAGGGAGCGGGGTTAGCACAGATACGCAGTATTTT
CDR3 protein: CASSKGSGVSTDTQYF

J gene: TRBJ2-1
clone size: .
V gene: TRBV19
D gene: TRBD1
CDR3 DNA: TGTGCCAGTAGTTGGACAGGGGATTCCTACAATGAGCAGTTCTTC
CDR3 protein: CASSWTGDSYNEQFF

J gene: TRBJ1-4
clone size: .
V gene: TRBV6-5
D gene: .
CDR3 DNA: TGTGCCAGCAGTTACGGGGCAAACCAACCCCGGGAAAAACTGTTTTTT
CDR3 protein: CASSYGANQPREKLFF

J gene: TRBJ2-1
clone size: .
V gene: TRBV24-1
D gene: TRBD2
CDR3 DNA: TGTGCCACCAGTGACCCTAAGGGACTAGCGATCGATGAGCAGTTCTTC
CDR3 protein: CATSDPKGLAIDEQFF

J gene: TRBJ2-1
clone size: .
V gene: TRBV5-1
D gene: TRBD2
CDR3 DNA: TGCGCCAGCAGCTTGGGACTAGCGGGAGTCCATGAGCAGTTCTTC
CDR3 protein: CASSLGLAGVHEQFF

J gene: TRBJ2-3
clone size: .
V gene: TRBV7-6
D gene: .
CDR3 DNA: TGTGCCAGCAGCTTATCGGGCGTAATCACAGATACGCAGTATTTT
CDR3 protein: CASSLSGVITDTQYF

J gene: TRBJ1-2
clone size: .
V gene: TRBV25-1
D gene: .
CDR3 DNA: TGTGCCAGCAGTGACCCCTATAACTATGGCTACACCTTC
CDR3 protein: CASSDPYNYGYTF

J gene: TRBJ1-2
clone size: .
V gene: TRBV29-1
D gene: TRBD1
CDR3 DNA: TGCAGCGTTGAGTCCAGGGGGAGTAACTATGGCTACACCTTC
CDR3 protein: CSVESRGSNYGYTF

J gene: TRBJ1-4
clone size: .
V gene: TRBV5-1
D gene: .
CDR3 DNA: TGCGCCAGCAGCTTCCGGGACACACTAAATGAAAAACTGTTTTTT
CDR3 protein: CASSFRDTLNEKLFF

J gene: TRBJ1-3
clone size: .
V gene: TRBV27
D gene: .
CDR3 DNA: TGTGCCAGCAGTTCCGGGGCTGGAAACACCATATATTTT
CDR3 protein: CASSSGAGNTIYF

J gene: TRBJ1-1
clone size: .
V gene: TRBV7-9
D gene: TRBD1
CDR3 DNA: TGTGCCAGCAGCGTCGACAGGGGCCCTGAAGCTTTCTTT
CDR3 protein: CASSVDRGPEAFF

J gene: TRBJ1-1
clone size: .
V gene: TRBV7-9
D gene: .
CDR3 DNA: TGTGCCAGCAGCTCCGACTCCCACACTGAAGCTTTCTTT
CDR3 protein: CASSSDSHTEAFF